Listed below are T cell receptor beta chains from one sample, sequenced in a study of blood T cell repertoires in COVID-19. The repertoire was sequenced with immunoSEQ multiplex PCR; TCRdb's copy has only in-frame clones and lacks some. The table includes under 300,000 clones, 75% to 90% detected once. Material: peripheral blood. These receptors were taken from a woman in her forties who had recovered from COVID-19. CDR3s include the opening cysteine and the closing phenylalanine or tryptophan. D genes are given only for firm matches. A clone size is listed for some rows: how often the clone was seen (once, few, many), or a class if it is expanded.

DNA	CDR3	V	J	size	D
TGTGCCACCAGTGACAGCGCAGGGGACGGCTATGGCTACACCTTC	CATSDSAGDGYGYTF	TRBV24-1	TRBJ1-2	.	.
TGTGCCACCAGTGATCCGGATCAGCCCCAGCATTTT	CATSDPDQPQHF	TRBV24-1	TRBJ1-5	.	.
TGTGCCAGTAGCGGACTAGCGGGCTACGAGCAGTACTTC	CASSGLAGYEQYF	TRBV19	TRBJ2-7	.	TRBD2
TGTGCCAGCAGCTTAGGACCCTGGACGGGAGCCTACGAGCAGTACTTC	CASSLGPWTGAYEQYF	TRBV7-2	TRBJ2-7	once	.
TGTGCCAGCAGCTTAGGACAGAGTTATCAGCCCCAGCATTTT	CASSLGQSYQPQHF	TRBV7-2	TRBJ1-5	few	.
TGTGCCAGCAGCACCCGGTCGGGAGCGGGAGGGGGCGCAAGGAATGAGCAGTTCTTC	CASSTRSGAGGGARNEQFF	TRBV5-6	TRBJ2-1	.	TRBD2
TGTGCCAGCAGCGCCAGACTAGCGGGGGATTCCACCGGGGAGCTGTTTTTT	CASSARLAGDSTGELFF	TRBV7-3	TRBJ2-2	.	TRBD2
TGTGCCAGCAGCTTCGTGACCGGGACAGGGTCCCCTTACGAGCAGTACTTC	CASSFVTGTGSPYEQYF	TRBV5-4	TRBJ2-7	once	TRBD1
TGTGCCAGCTCACCTAGTACTGGGACAACAGATACGCAGTATTTT	CASSPSTGTTDTQYF	TRBV18	TRBJ2-3	.	.
TGTGCCTGGAGTCCAAGTGAGGGCGAGCAGTACTTC	CAWSPSEGEQYF	TRBV30	TRBJ2-7	once	.
TGTGCCGGCAGCGCCCGACAGGGTCGAGCCTACGAGCAGTACTTC	CAGSARQGRAYEQYF	TRBV7-2	TRBJ2-7	.	TRBD1
TGTGCCAGCAGCCAAACTAGGGGGACAACAGATACGCAGTATTTT	CASSQTRGTTDTQYF	TRBV3-1/TRBV3-2	TRBJ2-3	.	.
TGTGCCTGGAGACCCTTAGGGGGGGCGCGTGGCTACACCTTC	CAWRPLGGARGYTF	TRBV30	TRBJ1-2	.	.
TGTGCCAGCAGCGCCCCGGTACGGAACACCGGGGAGCTGTTTTTT	CASSAPVRNTGELFF	TRBV28	TRBJ2-2	once	.
TGCGCCAGCAGCTTGTCCGGGCAGGGGGCGAATGAGCAGTTCTTC	CASSLSGQGANEQFF	TRBV5-1	TRBJ2-1	.	TRBD1
TGTGCCAGCAGTTATTTGGGGGAGGCCCAGCATTTT	CASSYLGEAQHF	TRBV6-1	TRBJ1-5	.	.
TGTGCCACCAGTATAACAGGGACCCAAGAGACCCAGTACTTC	CATSITGTQETQYF	TRBV24-1	TRBJ2-5	.	.
TGTGCCAGCAGCTTAGATGGGAGCCAGCCCCAGCATTTT	CASSLDGSQPQHF	TRBV7-9	TRBJ1-5	.	.
TGCGCCAGCAGCTCCGGGACTAGATATGAGCAGTTCTTC	CASSSGTRYEQFF	TRBV5-1	TRBJ2-1	.	TRBD2
TGTGCCACCAGCTTCAGGGAAGGGTTCACAGATACGCAGTATTTT	CATSFREGFTDTQYF	TRBV24-1	TRBJ2-3	.	.
TGTGCCAGCAGCCCACTAGCGGGAGTAGGTAGCCCCCAGTACTTC	CASSPLAGVGSPQYF	TRBV7-2	TRBJ2-5	.	TRBD2
TGTGCCAGCAGCTTAGGACCACCCGGGACAGGGGGCCACAATGAGCAGTTCTTC	CASSLGPPGTGGHNEQFF	TRBV13	TRBJ2-1	.	TRBD1
TGTGCCAGCACCGAGACTAGCGGAGCCCAAGAGACCCAGTACTTC	CASTETSGAQETQYF	TRBV6-5	TRBJ2-5	.	TRBD2
TGTGCCAGCAGAGGGGCAGGGGAGACTGAAGCTTTCTTT	CASRGAGETEAFF	TRBV5-5	TRBJ1-1	.	.
TGTGCCAGCAGCGCAACCCGGGGGGGAAATTCACCCCTCCACTTT	CASSATRGGNSPLHF	TRBV14	TRBJ1-6	.	.
TGTGCCAGCAGCTTAGGACTAGCGGGAGGGGGCACAGATACGCAGTATTTT	CASSLGLAGGGTDTQYF	TRBV7-3	TRBJ2-3	.	TRBD2
TGTGCCAGCAGTTCAGTGTCTCGGGAGCTGTTTTTT	CASSSVSRELFF	TRBV12-3/TRBV12-4	TRBJ2-2	.	.
TGTGCTAGTGGTTTTGGGGTGGGGAATTTGGCTAGCGGGAAGGGCACCGGGGAGCTGTTTTTT	CASGFGVGNLASGKGTGELFF	TRBV12-5	TRBJ2-2	.	TRBD2
TGCAGCGTACAACACGTCCGCAGCTATGGCTACACCTTC	CSVQHVRSYGYTF	TRBV29-1	TRBJ1-2	once	.
TGTGCCAGTAGTATAGAACGGGAGGCATCCTACGAGCAGTACTTC	CASSIEREASYEQYF	TRBV19	TRBJ2-7	.	TRBD2
TGTGCCAGCAGCGGGGAGTTTGGGGGCCCATATAGCAATCAGCCCCAGCATTTT	CASSGEFGGPYSNQPQHF	TRBV28	TRBJ1-5	.	.
TGCAGCGTCGGGAGGCACCTTATGAACACTGAAGCTTTCTTT	CSVGRHLMNTEAFF	TRBV29-1	TRBJ1-1	.	.
TGCGCCAGCAGCTTGGGACAGGGGGCCGCCACAGATACGCAGTATTTT	CASSLGQGAATDTQYF	TRBV5-1	TRBJ2-3	.	TRBD1
TGTGCCAGCAGCGCCACCAGCGAGCAGTACTTC	CASSATSEQYF	TRBV2	TRBJ2-7	.	.
TGTGCCAGCAGCCGACACGACCTCCAAGAGACCCAGTACTTC	CASSRHDLQETQYF	TRBV3-1/TRBV3-2	TRBJ2-5	few	.
TGTGCCACCAGCACCCCTGGGACTAGCGCCCCCGGGGAGCTGTTTTTT	CATSTPGTSAPGELFF	TRBV15	TRBJ2-2	.	TRBD2
TGTGCCTGGAGTGTACAATCTTCGAACGAGCAGTACTTC	CAWSVQSSNEQYF	TRBV30	TRBJ2-7	.	.
TGTGCCAGCAGCTTTCCGCAGTCGGGGTGGGAGACCCAGTACTTC	CASSFPQSGWETQYF	TRBV5-8	TRBJ2-5	.	.
TGTGCCACCAGCAGAGCACTAGCGGGATCGGGCAGTGAGCAGTTCTTC	CATSRALAGSGSEQFF	TRBV15	TRBJ2-1	.	TRBD2
TGTGCCAGCAGCTTAGAGGGCCCCTACGAGCAGTACTTC	CASSLEGPYEQYF	TRBV11-3	TRBJ2-7	.	.
TGTGCCAGCAGCCCACCGACTAGCGTAGAAGAGACCCAGTACTTC	CASSPPTSVEETQYF	TRBV7-9	TRBJ2-5	.	TRBD2
TGTGCCACCAGCAGAGCTTCGGCTAGCGGGGAGACCCAGTACTTC	CATSRASASGETQYF	TRBV15	TRBJ2-5	.	TRBD2
TGCGCCAGCAGAGATGGGACACCGAACACCGGGGAGCTGTTTTTT	CASRDGTPNTGELFF	TRBV5-1	TRBJ2-2	.	.
TGTGCCAGCAGCCGACAGGGGCTCTACGAGCAGTACTTC	CASSRQGLYEQYF	TRBV6-5	TRBJ2-7	.	TRBD1
TGTGCCAGCAGCTTCGGAGCGGGCACAGATACGCAGTATTTT	CASSFGAGTDTQYF	TRBV7-2	TRBJ2-3	many	.
TGTGCCAGCAGTAGATCGCAGGGGAACTATGGCTACACCTTC	CASSRSQGNYGYTF	TRBV27	TRBJ1-2	.	.
TGCGCCAGCAGCCCCCAACCTGGAGCGGGAGTTACAGATACGCAGTATTTT	CASSPQPGAGVTDTQYF	TRBV5-1	TRBJ2-3	.	TRBD2
TGTGCCAGCAGCCAGGGGGGCTCCTACAATGAGCAGTTCTTC	CASSQGGSYNEQFF	TRBV14	TRBJ2-1	.	.
TGTGCCAGCAGCCTCTGGCCAGGGGAAGTATATGAGCAGTTCTTC	CASSLWPGEVYEQFF	TRBV5-4	TRBJ2-1	.	.
TGCGCCAGCAGCTGGGGACTGGCCTCCTACGAGCAGTACTTC	CASSWGLASYEQYF	TRBV5-1	TRBJ2-7	.	.
TGCAGCCCTCGGGGGGGGCAGGGCTACACCTTC	CSPRGGQGYTF	TRBV20-1	TRBJ1-2	.	.
TGTGCCAGCAGCCAAGAGACGGGAGGGGCGGAGACCCAGTACTTC	CASSQETGGAETQYF	TRBV3-1/TRBV3-2	TRBJ2-5	.	TRBD2
TGTGCCAGCAGTTCCGGACAGGGGACCATCTATGGCTACACCTTC	CASSSGQGTIYGYTF	TRBV27	TRBJ1-2	.	TRBD1
TGTGCCAGCAGCGTAGCGGGAGGCCCGGTATCGAATGAGCAGTTCTTC	CASSVAGGPVSNEQFF	TRBV7-9	TRBJ2-1	.	TRBD2